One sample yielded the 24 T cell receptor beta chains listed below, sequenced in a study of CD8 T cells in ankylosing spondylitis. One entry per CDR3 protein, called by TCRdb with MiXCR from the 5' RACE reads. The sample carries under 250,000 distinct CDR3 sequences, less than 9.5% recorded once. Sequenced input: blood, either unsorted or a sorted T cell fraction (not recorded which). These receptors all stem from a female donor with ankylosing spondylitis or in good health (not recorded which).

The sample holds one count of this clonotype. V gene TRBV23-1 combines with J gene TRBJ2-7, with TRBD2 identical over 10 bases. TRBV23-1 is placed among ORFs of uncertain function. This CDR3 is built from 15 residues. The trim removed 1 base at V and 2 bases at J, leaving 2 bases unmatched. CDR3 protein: CASSQWTSGTYEQYF. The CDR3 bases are TGCGCCAGCAGTCAATGGACTAGCGGAACCTACGAGCAGTACTTC.

The CDR3 loop is CASSLNRGHGNTIYF. In DNA, the CDR3 is TGTGCCAGCAGCCTCAACAGGGGCCATGGAAACACCATATATTTT. This sequence joins TRBV9 and TRBJ1-3; TRBD1 matches at 7 bases. CDR1 is SGDLS, CDR2 YYNGEE, per germline. The length of the CDR3 is 15 residues. The V gene end was trimmed by 4 bases and the J gene end by 3 bases; junction bases not matched to a gene: 7.

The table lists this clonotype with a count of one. The CDR3 reads CASSPTGTGGETQYF. Here the CDR3 DNA reads TGTGCCAGTAGTCCTACCGGGACAGGGGGAGAGACCCAGTACTTC. V is TRBV19 and J is TRBJ2-5; 11 positions agree with TRBD1. CDR3 length equals 15 residues. From germline, CDR1 is LNHDA and CDR2 SQIVND (reference sequence). Trimming at V came to 5 bases and at J to 4 bases, leaving 6 bases not matched to a gene. Full variable domain (missing parts from reference TRBV19 and TRBJ2-5): DGGITQSPKYLFRKEGQNVTLSCEQNLNHDAMYWYRQDPGQGLRLIYYSQIVNDFQKGDIAEGYSVSREKKESFPLTVTSAQKNPTAFYLCASSPTGTGGETQYFGPGTRLLVL.

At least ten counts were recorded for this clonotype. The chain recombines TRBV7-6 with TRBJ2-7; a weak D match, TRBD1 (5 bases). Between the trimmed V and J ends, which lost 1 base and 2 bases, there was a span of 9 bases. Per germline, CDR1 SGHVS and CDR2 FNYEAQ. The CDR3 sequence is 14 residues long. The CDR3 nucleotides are TGTGCCAGCAGCTTAGACTGGGGCCCCTACGAGCAGTACTTC. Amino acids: CASSLDWGPYEQYF.

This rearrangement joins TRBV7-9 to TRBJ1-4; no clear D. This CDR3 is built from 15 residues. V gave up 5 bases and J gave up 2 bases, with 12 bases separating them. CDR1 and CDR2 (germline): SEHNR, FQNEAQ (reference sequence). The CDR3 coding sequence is TGTGCCAGCAGCGCAAACGCCGGGACTAATGAAAAACTGTTTTTT. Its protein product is CASSANAGTNEKLFF. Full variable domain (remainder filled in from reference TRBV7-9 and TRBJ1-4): DTGVSQNPRHKITKRGQNVTFRCDPISEHNRLYWYRQTLGQGPEFLTYFQNEAQLEKSRLLSDRFSAERPKGSFSTLEIQRTEQGDSAMYLCASSANAGTNEKLFFGSGTQLSVL.

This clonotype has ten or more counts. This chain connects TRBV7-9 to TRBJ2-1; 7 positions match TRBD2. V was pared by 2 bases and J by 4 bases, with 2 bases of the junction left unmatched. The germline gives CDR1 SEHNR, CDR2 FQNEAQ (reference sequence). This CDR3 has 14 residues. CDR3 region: CASSLSGIYNEQFF. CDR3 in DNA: TGTGCCAGCAGCTTAAGCGGGATTTACAATGAGCAGTTCTTC.

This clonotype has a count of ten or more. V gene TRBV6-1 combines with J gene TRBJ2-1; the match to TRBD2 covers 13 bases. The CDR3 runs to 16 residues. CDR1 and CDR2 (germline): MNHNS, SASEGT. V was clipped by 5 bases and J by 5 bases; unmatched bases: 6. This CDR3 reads CASSKLAGGTNNEQFF. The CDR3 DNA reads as TGTGCCAGCAGTAAACTAGCGGGAGGGACTAACAATGAGCAGTTCTTC.

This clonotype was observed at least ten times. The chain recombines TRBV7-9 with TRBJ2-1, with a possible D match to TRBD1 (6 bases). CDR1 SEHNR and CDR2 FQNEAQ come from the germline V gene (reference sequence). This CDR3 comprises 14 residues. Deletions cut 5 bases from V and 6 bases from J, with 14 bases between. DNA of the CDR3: TGTGCCAGCAGCCTCGACAGGAGGAGCAATGAGCAGTTCTTC. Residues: CASSLDRRSNEQFF.

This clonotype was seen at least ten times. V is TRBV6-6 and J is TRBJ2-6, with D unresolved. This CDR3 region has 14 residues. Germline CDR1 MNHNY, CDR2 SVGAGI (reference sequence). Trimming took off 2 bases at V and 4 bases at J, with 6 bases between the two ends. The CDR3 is CASSYRAGANVLTF. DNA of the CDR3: TGTGCCAGCAGTTACCGGGCCGGGGCCAACGTCCTGACTTTC.

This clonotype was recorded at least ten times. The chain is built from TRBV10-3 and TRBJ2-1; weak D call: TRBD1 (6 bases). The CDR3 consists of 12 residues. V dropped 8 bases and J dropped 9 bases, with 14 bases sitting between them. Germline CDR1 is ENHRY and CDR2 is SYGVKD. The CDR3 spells CAIGYRESEQFF. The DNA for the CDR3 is TGTGCCATCGGGTACAGGGAAAGTGAGCAGTTCTTC.

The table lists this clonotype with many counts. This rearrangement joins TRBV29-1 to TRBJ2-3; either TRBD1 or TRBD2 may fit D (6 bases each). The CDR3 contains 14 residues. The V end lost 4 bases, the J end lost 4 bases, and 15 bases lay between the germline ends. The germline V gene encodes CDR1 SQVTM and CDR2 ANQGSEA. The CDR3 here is CSVAGGRGADTQYF. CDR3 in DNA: TGCAGCGTTGCCGGGGGTAGGGGGGCAGATACGCAGTATTTT.

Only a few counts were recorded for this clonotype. CDR3 region: CATNSSYEQYF. CDR3 in DNA: TGTGCCACCAACAGCTCCTACGAGCAGTACTTC. The genes are TRBV24-1 and TRBJ2-7; D not certain. The CDR3 covers 11 residues. V was cut by 8 bases and J by 0 bases, with 4 bases left in between. Germline CDR1 KGHDR, CDR2 SFDVKD.

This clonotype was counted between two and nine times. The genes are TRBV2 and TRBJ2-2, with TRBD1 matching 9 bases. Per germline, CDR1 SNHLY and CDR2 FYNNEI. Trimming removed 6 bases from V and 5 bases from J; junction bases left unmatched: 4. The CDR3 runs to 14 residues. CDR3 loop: CASRGTGRTGELFF. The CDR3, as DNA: TGTGCCAGCAGGGGGACAGGGAGGACCGGGGAGCTGTTTTTT.

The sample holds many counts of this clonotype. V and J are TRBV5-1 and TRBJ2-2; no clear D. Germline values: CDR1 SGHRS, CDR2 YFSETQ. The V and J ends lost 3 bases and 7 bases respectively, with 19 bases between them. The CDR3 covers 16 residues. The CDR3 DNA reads TGCGCCAGCAGCTACAAGGGTCCGGATCCGGTCGGGGAGCTGTTTTTT. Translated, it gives CASSYKGPDPVGELFF.

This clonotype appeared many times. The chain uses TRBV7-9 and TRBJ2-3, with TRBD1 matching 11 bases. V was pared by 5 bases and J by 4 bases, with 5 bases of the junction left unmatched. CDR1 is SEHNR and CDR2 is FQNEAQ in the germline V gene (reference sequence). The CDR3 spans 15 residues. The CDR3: CASSTGTGGADTQYF. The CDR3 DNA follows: TGTGCCAGCAGCACCGGGACAGGGGGGGCAGATACGCAGTATTTT.

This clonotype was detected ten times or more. The CDR3 sequence is CASSSLAGGTDEQYF. CDR3 bases: TGTGCCAGCAGTTCCCTAGCGGGAGGGACCGACGAGCAGTACTTC. This sequence joins TRBV12-3 or TRBV12-4 and TRBJ2-7; the match to TRBD2 covers 12 bases. Unmatched junction bases numbered 6, after V lost 4 bases and J lost 5 bases. The CDR3 spans 15 residues.

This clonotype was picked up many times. In DNA form, the CDR3 reads TGTGCCAGCAGCCGACGCCTAGCGGGAGAGAGTGCGTACAATGAGCAGTTCTTC. Its protein is CASSRRLAGESAYNEQFF. The chain joins TRBV7-6 to TRBJ2-1; 10 bases are a match to TRBD2. The CDR3 extends over 18 amino acids. CDR1 and CDR2 (germline): SGHVS, FNYEAQ. V lost 5 bases and J lost 4; bases outside the gene matches: 14.

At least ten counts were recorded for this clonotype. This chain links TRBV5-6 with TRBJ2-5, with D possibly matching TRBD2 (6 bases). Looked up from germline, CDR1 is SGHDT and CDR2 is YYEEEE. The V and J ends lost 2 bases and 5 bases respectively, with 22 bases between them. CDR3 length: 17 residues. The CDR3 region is CASSFFSRRERLETQYF. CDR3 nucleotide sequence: TGTGCCAGCAGCTTTTTCAGCCGGAGGGAGCGGTTGGAGACCCAGTACTTC.

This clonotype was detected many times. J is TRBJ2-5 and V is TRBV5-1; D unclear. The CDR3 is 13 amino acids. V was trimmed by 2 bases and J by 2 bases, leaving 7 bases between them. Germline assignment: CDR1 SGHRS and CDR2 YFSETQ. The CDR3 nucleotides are TGCGCCAGCAGCTTTCTCAGTCAAGAGACCCAGTACTTC. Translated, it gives CASSFLSQETQYF.

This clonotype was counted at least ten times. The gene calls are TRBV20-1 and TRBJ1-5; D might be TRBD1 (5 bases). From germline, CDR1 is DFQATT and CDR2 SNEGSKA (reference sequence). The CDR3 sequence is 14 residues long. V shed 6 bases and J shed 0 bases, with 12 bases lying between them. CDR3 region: CSATDSNSNQPQHF. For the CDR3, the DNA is TGCAGTGCCACTGACAGCAATAGCAATCAGCCCCAGCATTTT.

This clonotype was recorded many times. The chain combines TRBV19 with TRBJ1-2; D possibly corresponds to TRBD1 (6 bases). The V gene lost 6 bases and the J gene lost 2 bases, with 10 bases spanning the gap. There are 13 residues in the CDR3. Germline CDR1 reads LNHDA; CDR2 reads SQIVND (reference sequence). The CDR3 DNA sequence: TGTGCCAGTAGACCAGGGGTAAACTATGGCTACACCTTC. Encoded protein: CASRPGVNYGYTF.

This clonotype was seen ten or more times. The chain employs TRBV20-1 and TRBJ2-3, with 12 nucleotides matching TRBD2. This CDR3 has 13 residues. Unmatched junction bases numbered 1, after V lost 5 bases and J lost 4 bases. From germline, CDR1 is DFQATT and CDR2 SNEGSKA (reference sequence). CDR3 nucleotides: TGCAGTGCTCGACTAGCGGGAGCAGATACGCAGTATTTT. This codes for CSARLAGADTQYF.

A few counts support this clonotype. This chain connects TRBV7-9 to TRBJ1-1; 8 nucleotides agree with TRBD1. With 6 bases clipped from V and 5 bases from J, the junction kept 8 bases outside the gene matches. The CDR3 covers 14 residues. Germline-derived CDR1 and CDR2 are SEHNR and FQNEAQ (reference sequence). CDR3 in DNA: TGTGCCAGCAGTCTAGGCAGGGGGCGTACTGAAGCTTTCTTT. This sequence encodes CASSLGRGRTEAFF.

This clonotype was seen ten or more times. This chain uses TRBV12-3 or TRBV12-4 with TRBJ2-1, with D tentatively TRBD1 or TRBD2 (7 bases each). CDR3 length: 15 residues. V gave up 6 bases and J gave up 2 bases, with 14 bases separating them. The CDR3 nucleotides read TGTGCCAGCAGCCCAGGGGGGGGCACCTACAATGAGCAGTTCTTC. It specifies CASSPGGGTYNEQFF.